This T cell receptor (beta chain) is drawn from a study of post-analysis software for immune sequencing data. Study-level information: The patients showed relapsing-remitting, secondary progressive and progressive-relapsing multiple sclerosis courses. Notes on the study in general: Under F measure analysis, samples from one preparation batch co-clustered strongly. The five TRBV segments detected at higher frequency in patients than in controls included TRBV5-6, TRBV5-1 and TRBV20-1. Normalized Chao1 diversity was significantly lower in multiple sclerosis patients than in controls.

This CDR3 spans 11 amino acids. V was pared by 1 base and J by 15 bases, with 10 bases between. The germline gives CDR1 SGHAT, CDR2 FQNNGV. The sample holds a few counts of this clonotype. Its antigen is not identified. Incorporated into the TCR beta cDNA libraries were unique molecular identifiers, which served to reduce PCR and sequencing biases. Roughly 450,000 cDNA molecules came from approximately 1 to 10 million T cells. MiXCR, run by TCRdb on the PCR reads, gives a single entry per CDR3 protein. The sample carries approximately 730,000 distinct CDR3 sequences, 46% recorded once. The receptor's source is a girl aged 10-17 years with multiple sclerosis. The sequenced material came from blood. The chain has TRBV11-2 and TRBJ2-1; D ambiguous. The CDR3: CASSLAGESFF. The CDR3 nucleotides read TGTGCCAGCAGCTTAGCGGGTGAGTCGTTCTTC.